This entry features one TCR beta chain sequence. This specimen comes from a study of radiotherapy plus CTLA-4 blockade in lung cancer. Study-wide context: There were objective responses in 18% of patients, and 31% had disease control.

TCRdb's copy holds only in-frame clones and misses some; the assay was immunoSEQ multiplex PCR. The table shows about 110,000 clones, with under 90% occurring only once. Trimming took 4 bases from V and 0 from J; bases not matched to a gene: 5. Germline values: CDR1 SGDLS, CDR2 YYNGEE. The length of the CDR3 is 16 residues. The receptor's source is a human donor with non-small cell lung cancer that progressed on radiotherapy plus ipilimumab. Some clones in this sample may be carry-over from other donors' samples. The chain has TRBV9 and TRBJ1-3, with 9 bases that match TRBD1. The input for sequencing was peripheral blood, taken from a patient treated with radiotherapy plus ipilimumab. The CDR3 DNA follows: TGTGCCAGCAGCCCCGGGACAGGGAGCTCTGGAAACACCATATATTTT. This gives the protein CASSPGTGSSGNTIYF.